The 10 T cell receptor beta chains presented below share a single source sample, sequenced in a study of blood T cells in healthy people across ages. Then a second PCR, running roughly 7 to 11 cycles, was carried out with a sample-barcoded 5' primer and a J-beta primer mix. In TCRdb, the 5' RACE reads were re-called with MiXCR into one record per CDR3 protein. The sample records 1.4 million or so distinct CDR3 sequences, roughly 43% being singletons. Material for sequencing was blood. The receptors here all came from a woman between 18 and 30 years old in good health.

The rearrangement joins TRBV27 to TRBJ2-3; tentative D call: TRBD1 (5 bases). The ends were cut back, 3 bases at V and 1 base at J, with 8 bases in the middle. There are 14 residues in the CDR3. Germline assignment: CDR1 MNHEY and CDR2 SMNVEV (reference sequence). CDR3 nucleotide sequence: TGTGCCAGCAGTTTCAGGGTAGGCACAGATACGCAGTATTTT. It yields the protein CASSFRVGTDTQYF.

This clonotype appeared a few times. This sequence joins TRBV4-1 and TRBJ1-2; 9 positions match TRBD1. The junction had 4 bases not matched to a gene; V was cut back by 0 bases and J by 5 bases. The CDR3 length is 15 residues. The germline CDR1 and CDR2 sequences are MGHRA and YSYEKL. CDR3 in amino acids: CASSQDRTGVYGYTF. The CDR3 nucleotides are TGCGCCAGCAGCCAAGACCGGACAGGGGTTTATGGCTACACCTTC.

Only a few counts were recorded for this clonotype. The chain employs TRBV4-3 and TRBJ1-2; D is ambiguous. Trimming took 3 bases from V and 3 from J, leaving 14 bases between them. This CDR3 region has 15 residues. Germline V gene data show CDR1 as LGHNA and CDR2 as YSLEER. CDR3 region: CASSQVDSRDYGYTF. The CDR3 nucleotides read TGCGCCAGCAGCCAGGTTGACTCTCGGGACTATGGCTACACCTTC.

The V and J genes are TRBV3-1 and TRBJ2-1; 9 nucleotides align to TRBD2. Germline V gene lookup returns CDR1 LGHDT and CDR2 YNNKEL (reference sequence). CDR3 length: 16 residues. Losses at the gene ends were 1 base for V and 8 bases for J; bases not matched to a gene: 9. The CDR3 DNA is TGTGCCAGCAGCCAAGGCAGGCGGGGGGGCGTGGATGAGCAGTTCTTC. It translates to CASSQGRRGGVDEQFF.

This sequence joins TRBV12-3 or TRBV12-4 and TRBJ1-1, with TRBD1 matching 8 bases. J gave up 3 bases and V 5 bases, and 5 bases lay outside the gene matches. This CDR3 contains 14 residues. DNA for the CDR3: TGTGCCAGCAGTGCAGGGGGCGCGGACACTGAAGCTTTCTTT. Its protein is CASSAGGADTEAFF.

This sequence joins TRBV7-2 and TRBJ1-2, with TRBD1 matching 7 bases. This CDR3 has 16 amino acids. V lost 5 bases to trimming and J lost 6 bases; unmatched junction nucleotides: 15. CDR1 is SGHTA and CDR2 is FQGNSA in the germline V gene. The DNA for the CDR3 is TGTGCCAGCAGCCCAGTAAGACAGGGATCAGGGAATGGCTACACCTTC. Its protein product is CASSPVRQGSGNGYTF.

V gene TRBV24-1 combines with J gene TRBJ2-3; D gene uncertain. Trimming shortened V by 3 bases and J by 5 bases, and 11 bases separated the two germline ends. Germline loops: CDR1 KGHDR, CDR2 SFDVKD. The CDR3 sequence is 14 residues long. The CDR3 nucleotides are TGTGCCACCAGTGATCGGCCTCATGGAGATACGCAGTATTTT. This codes for CATSDRPHGDTQYF.

This clonotype has at least ten counts. This sequence joins TRBV7-2 and TRBJ2-3; D remains ambiguous. Germline values: CDR1 SGHTA, CDR2 FQGNSA. The CDR3 has 14 amino acids. The V gene lost 3 bases and the J gene lost 6 bases, with 13 bases spanning the gap. As DNA, the CDR3 is TGTGCCAGCAGCTTCAGGTTTGCCTCGGATACGCAGTATTTT. This translates into CASSFRFASDTQYF.

The chain links TRBV7-3 to TRBJ2-7; 9 bases agree with TRBD1. There are 15 residues in the CDR3. V shed 4 bases, J shed 7 bases, and the junction held 11 bases outside the gene matches. CDR1 is SGHTA, CDR2 FQGTGA, per germline. The CDR3 DNA is TGTGCCAGCAGCTCGGGGACAGGGAGGAACAATGAGCAGTACTTC. Amino acid sequence: CASSSGTGRNNEQYF. The whole variable domain, remainder taken from reference TRBV7-3 and TRBJ2-7, is GAGVSQTPSNKVTEKGKYVELRCDPISGHTALYWYRQSLGQGPEFLIYFQGTGAADDSGLPNDRFFAVRPEGSVSTLKIQRTERGDSAVYLCASSSGTGRNNEQYFGPGTRLTVT.

This clonotype was seen more than once but under ten times. The V call is TRBV20-1, the J call TRBJ1-2, with D possibly being TRBD1 (6 bases). The germline V gene has CDR1 DFQATT and CDR2 SNEGSKA (reference sequence). There are 11 residues in the CDR3. V was clipped by 2 bases and J by 7 bases, with 8 bases between them. This chain's CDR3 is CSARSGAGYTF. In DNA, the CDR3 is TGCAGTGCTAGATCGGGGGCTGGCTACACCTTC.